This T cell receptor beta chain was captured by sequencing in a study of radiotherapy plus CTLA-4 blockade in lung cancer. The table came from immunoSEQ multiplex PCR; TCRdb's copy has only in-frame clones and leaves some out. This table has 25,000 to 35,000 clones, 79% appearing once. CDR1 is MDHEN, CDR2 SYDVKM, per germline. V lost 8 bases and J 1 base, leaving 12 bases between the germline ends. CDR3 length equals 14 residues. The sample was peripheral blood, taken from a patient treated with radiotherapy plus ipilimumab. The chain joins TRBV28 to TRBJ1-5; D uncertain. The sequence was collected from a human donor with non-small cell lung cancer that progressed on radiotherapy plus ipilimumab. The CDR3 loop reads CASSYPMSNQPQHF. Written as DNA, the CDR3 is TGTGCCAGCTCCTATCCTATGAGCAATCAGCCCCAGCATTTT.